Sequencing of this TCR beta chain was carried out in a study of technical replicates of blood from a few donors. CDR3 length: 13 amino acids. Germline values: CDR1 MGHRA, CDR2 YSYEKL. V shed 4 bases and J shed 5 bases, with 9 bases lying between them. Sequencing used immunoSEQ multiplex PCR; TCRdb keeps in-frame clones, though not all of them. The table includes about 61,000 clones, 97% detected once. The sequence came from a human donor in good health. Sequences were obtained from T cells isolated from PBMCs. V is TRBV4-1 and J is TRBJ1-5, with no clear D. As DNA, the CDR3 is TGCGCCAGCAGCCTTCTGGCGGATCAGCCCCAGCATTTT. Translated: CASSLLADQPQHF.